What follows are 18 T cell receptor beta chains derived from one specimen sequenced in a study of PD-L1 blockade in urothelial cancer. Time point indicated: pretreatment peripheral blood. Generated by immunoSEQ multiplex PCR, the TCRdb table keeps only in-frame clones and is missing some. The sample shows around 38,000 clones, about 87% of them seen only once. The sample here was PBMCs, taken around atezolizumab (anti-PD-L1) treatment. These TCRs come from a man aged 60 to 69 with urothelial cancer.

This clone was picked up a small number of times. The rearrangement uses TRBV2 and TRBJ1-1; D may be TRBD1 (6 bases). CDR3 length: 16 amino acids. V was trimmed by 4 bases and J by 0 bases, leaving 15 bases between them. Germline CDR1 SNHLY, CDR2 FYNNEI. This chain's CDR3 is CASSGPGGGLNTEAFF. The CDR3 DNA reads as TGTGCCAGCAGTGGACCCGGGGGGGGGCTGAACACTGAAGCTTTCTTT.

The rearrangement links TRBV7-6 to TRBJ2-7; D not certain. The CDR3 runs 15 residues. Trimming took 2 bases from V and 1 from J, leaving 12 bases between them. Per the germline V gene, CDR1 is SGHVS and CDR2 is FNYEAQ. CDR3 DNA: TGTGCCAGCAGCTTATTGGCGGCGCCTTCCTACGAGCAGTACTTC. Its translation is CASSLLAAPSYEQYF.

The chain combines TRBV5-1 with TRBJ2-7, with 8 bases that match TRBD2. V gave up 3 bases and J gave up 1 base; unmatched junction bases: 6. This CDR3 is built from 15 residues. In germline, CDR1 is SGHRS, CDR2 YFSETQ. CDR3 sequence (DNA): TGCGCCAGCAGCTCCTCCGGGACTAGATCCTACGAGCAGTACTTC. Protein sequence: CASSSSGTRSYEQYF.

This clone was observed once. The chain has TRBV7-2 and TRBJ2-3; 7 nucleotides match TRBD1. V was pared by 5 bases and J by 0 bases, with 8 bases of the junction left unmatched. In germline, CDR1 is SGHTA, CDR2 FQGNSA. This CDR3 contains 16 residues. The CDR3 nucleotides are TGTGCCAGCAGCCCCCCCGACAGGGCTAGCACAGATACGCAGTATTTT. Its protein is CASSPPDRASTDTQYF.

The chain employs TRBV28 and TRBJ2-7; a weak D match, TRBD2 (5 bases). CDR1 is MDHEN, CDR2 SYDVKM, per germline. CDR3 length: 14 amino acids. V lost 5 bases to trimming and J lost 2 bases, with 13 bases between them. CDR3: CASSLPGGTYEQYF. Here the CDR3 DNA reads TGTGCCAGCAGTCTCCCCGGAGGAACCTACGAGCAGTACTTC. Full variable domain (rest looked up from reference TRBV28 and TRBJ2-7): DVKVTQSSRYLVKRTGEKVFLECVQDMDHENMFWYRQDPGLGLRLIYFSYDVKMKEKGDIPEGYSVSREKKERFSLILESASTNQTSMYLCASSLPGGTYEQYFGPGTRLTVT.

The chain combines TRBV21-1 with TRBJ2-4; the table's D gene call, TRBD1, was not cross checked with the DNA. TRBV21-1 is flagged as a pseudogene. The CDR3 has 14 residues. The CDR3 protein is CASSKGQRGDIQYF. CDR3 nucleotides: TGTGCCAGCAGCAAGGGACAGAGAGGAGACATTCAGTACTTC.

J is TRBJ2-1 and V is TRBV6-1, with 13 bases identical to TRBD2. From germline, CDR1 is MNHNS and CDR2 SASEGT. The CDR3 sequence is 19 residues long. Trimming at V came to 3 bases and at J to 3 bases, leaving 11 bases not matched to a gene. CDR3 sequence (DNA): TGTGCCAGCAGTGAGGGGAAACTAGCGGGAGGGCCTGTCTACAATGAGCAGTTCTTC. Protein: CASSEGKLAGGPVYNEQFF.

CDR3 bases: TGTGCCAGCAGCGTGACGTCAGGGGGAGCCCTCTATGGCTACACCTTC. This translates into CASSVTSGGALYGYTF. The rearrangement joins TRBV9 to TRBJ1-2; 7 nucleotides agree with TRBD1. Germline CDR1 and CDR2: SGDLS and YYNGEE. This CDR3 region has 16 residues. The ends lost 2 bases at V and 4 bases at J; junction bases unmatched: 11.

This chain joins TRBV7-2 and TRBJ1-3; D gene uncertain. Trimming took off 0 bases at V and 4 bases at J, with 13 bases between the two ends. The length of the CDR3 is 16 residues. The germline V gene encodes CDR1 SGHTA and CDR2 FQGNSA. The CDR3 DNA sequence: TGTGCCAGCAGCTTAGCTCCGGGAAAAACCGGAAACACCATATATTTT. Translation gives CASSLAPGKTGNTIYF.

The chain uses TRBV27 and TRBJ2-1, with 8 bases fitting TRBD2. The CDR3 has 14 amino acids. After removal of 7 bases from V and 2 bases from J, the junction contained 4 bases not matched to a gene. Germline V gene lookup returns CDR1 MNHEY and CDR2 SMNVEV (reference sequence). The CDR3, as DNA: TGTGCCAGCACACTAGCGGCGACCTACAATGAGCAGTTCTTC. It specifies CASTLAATYNEQFF.

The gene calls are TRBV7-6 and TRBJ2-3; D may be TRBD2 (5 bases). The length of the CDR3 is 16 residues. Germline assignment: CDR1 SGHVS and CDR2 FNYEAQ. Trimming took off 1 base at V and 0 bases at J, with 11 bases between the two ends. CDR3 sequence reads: CASSLGTGSSTDTQYF. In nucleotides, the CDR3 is TGTGCCAGCAGCTTAGGTACGGGAAGTAGCACAGATACGCAGTATTTT.

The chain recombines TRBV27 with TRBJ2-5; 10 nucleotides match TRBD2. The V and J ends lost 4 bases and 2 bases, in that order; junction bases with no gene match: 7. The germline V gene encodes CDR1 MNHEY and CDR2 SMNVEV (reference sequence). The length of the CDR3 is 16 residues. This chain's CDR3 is CASSWASGRPQETQYF. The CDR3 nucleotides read TGTGCCAGCAGTTGGGCTAGCGGGAGACCTCAAGAGACCCAGTACTTC.

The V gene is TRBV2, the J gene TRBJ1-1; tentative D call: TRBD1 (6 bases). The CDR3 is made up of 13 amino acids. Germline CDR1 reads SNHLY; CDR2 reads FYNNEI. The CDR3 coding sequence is TGTCGCGGACAGAGGGACATGAACACTGAAGCTTTCTTT. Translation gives CRGQRDMNTEAFF.

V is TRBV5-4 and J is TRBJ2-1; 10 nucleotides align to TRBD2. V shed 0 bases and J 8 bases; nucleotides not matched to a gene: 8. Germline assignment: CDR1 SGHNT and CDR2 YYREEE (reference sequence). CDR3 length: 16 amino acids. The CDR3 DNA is TGTGCCAGCAGCTTGGGTGCTAGCGGGAGATCGGATGAGCAGTTCTTC. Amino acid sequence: CASSLGASGRSDEQFF.

CDR3 nucleotide sequence: TGTGCCAGCAGCTTGGATGGACTAGCGGGAGCGTTCAACACCGGGGAGCTGTTTTTT. It codes for CASSLDGLAGAFNTGELFF. This chain joins TRBV5-4 and TRBJ2-2, with 13 bases fitting TRBD2. After removal of 0 bases from V and 2 bases from J, the junction contained 7 bases not matched to a gene. The CDR3 is made up of 19 amino acids. From germline, CDR1 is SGHNT and CDR2 YYREEE (reference sequence).

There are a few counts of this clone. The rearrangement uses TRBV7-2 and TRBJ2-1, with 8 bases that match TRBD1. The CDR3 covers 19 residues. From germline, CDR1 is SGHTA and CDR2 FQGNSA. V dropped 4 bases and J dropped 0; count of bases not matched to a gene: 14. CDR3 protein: CASSSRGIRQGSSYNEQFF. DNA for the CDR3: TGTGCCAGCAGCTCCCGCGGAATTCGACAGGGGAGCTCCTACAATGAGCAGTTCTTC.

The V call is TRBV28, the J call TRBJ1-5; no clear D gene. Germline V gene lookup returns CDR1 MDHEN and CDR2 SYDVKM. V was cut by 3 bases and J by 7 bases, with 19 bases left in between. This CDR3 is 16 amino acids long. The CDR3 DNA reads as TGTGCCAGCAGTTTTCGGCCGGCCGGAGGGTTACAGCCCCAGCATTTT. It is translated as CASSFRPAGGLQPQHF.

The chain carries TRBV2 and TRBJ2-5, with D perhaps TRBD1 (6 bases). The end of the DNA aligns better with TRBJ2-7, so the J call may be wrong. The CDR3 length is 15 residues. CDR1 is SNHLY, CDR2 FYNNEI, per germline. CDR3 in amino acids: CASSFWTDPTYEQYF. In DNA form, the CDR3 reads TGTGCCAGCAGTTTTTGGACAGACCCGACCTACGAGCAGTACTTC.